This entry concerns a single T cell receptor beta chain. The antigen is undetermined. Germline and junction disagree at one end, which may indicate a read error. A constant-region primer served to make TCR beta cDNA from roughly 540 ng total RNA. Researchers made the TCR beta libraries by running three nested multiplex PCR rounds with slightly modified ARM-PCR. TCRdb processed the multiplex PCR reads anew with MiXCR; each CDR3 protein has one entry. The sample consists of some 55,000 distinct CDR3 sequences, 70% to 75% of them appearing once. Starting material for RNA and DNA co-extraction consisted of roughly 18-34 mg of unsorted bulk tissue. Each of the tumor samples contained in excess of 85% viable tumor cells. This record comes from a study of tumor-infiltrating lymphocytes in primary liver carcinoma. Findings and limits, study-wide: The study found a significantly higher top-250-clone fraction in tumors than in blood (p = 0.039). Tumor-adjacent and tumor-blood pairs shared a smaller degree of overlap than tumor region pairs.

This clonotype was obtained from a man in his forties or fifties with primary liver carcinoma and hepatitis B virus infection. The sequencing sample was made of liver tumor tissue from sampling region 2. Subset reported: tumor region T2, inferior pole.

CDR3 DNA sequence: TGTGCCGGCAGCGGGGGACAGCCCTACATGAACACTGAAGCTTTCTTT. As protein: CAGSGGQPYMNTEAFF. The chain combines TRBV5-6 with TRBJ1-1, with 7 bases lining up with TRBD1. The germline gives CDR1 SGHDT, CDR2 YYEEEE. The CDR3 consists of 16 residues.